This is a list of T cell receptor beta chains from one sample in a study of cytomegalovirus exposure and HLA in healthy donors. The repertoire was sequenced with immunoSEQ multiplex PCR; TCRdb's copy has only in-frame clones and lacks some. The sample holds 150,000 or so clones; under 70% are singletons and the top ten take 8% to 13%. Source material: PBMCs. These receptors were collected from a man aged 30 to 39 in good health and CMV-seropositive. Each CDR3 is given with its conserved first and last residue. The D gene is left open where the match is weak. Not all rows give a size; the values are once, few, many and, for expanded clones, a class.

TGCGCCAGCAGCCAACATACCCTCGGGCGACAGGGGGCGCGGGGGGCCAACGTCCTGACTTTC,CASSQHTLGRQGARGANVLTF,.,TRBJ2-6,21,TRBD1,TRBV4-1
TGCGCCAGCAGCTTGACTAGCGGCTCTTACGAGCAGTACTTC,CASSLTSGSYEQYF,.,TRBJ2-7,14,TRBD2,TRBV5-1
TGTGCCAGCAGCTTGGAGGGCCGGGCAGATACGCAGTATTTT,CASSLEGRADTQYF,.,TRBJ2-3,14,.,TRBV7-3
TGTGCCAGCAGCTTTGATATGGAGTGGACGCAGTATTTT,CASSFDMEWTQYF,.,TRBJ2-3,13,.,TRBV11-3
TGTGCCAGCAGCTTAGCGACTAGTTCTGAGCAGTTCTTC,CASSLATSSEQFF,.,TRBJ2-1,13,.,TRBV7-2
TGTGCCAGCAGCGTACTAGCGGGAGGGGGGGTGGGGGGCGAGCAGTACTTC,CASSVLAGGGVGGEQYF,.,TRBJ2-7,17,TRBD2,TRBV9
TGTGCCAGCAGCGGCAGGGCGAACACCGGGGAGCTGTTTTTT,CASSGRANTGELFF,few,TRBJ2-2,14,.,TRBV7-9
TGTGCCAGCAGCGTTGGACAGGGGGCGCCTGAAGCTTTCTTT,CASSVGQGAPEAFF,few,TRBJ1-1,14,TRBD1,TRBV7-3
TGTGCCAGCAGCCAAGATCCCCAGCGGGAGATTGTAGAGACCCAGTACTTC,CASSQDPQREIVETQYF,.,TRBJ2-5,17,TRBD2,TRBV4-2
TGCAGCGTTCGGGAGGGCCTAGGCGATGAGCAGTTCTTC,CSVREGLGDEQFF,.,TRBJ2-1,13,TRBD2,TRBV29-1
TGTGCCAGCAGCCCCGACTCGGATACGCAGTATTTT,CASSPDSDTQYF,.,TRBJ2-3,12,.,TRBV7-6
TGTGCCTGGAGTCCGCACGGACAGGGGGCAACTGGAAACACCATATATTTT,CAWSPHGQGATGNTIYF,few,TRBJ1-3,17,TRBD1,TRBV30
TGCGCCAGCAGCCCGGGACAGGCTGGCAATGAGCAGTTCTTC,CASSPGQAGNEQFF,.,TRBJ2-1,14,TRBD1,TRBV5-1
TGTGCCAGCAGCTCGCCGGGGACTAGCATCTACGAGCAGTACTTC,CASSSPGTSIYEQYF,.,TRBJ2-7,15,TRBD2,TRBV5-4
TGTGCCAGCACCTACCTCGCAGGGGGCTATGGCTACACCTTC,CASTYLAGGYGYTF,few,TRBJ1-2,14,TRBD1,TRBV6-1
TGTGCCAGCAGTCTGGACAGGGAGGAGACGGGAAATGAAAAACTGTTTTTT,CASSLDREETGNEKLFF,.,TRBJ1-4,17,TRBD1,TRBV27
TGTGCCAGCAGCTTAAGGTCAGGGACAGGGACTGAAAAACTGTTTTTT,CASSLRSGTGTEKLFF,.,TRBJ1-4,16,TRBD1,TRBV7-8
TGTGCCAGCAGTGAACAGGGGGCGCCGGCTTTCTTT,CASSEQGAPAFF,few,TRBJ1-1,12,TRBD1,TRBV2
TGTGCCAGCGGCAGGGGCACCGGGGAGCTGTTTTTT,CASGRGTGELFF,few,TRBJ2-2,12,.,TRBV2
TGCGCCAGCAGCCCAGGGTTAGTAGCGGAGCCCGATACGCAGTATTTT,CASSPGLVAEPDTQYF,.,TRBJ2-3,16,.,TRBV4-1
TGTGCCAGCAGCTCGGGGGGTGGGCCCCATGAAAAACTGTTTTTT,CASSSGGGPHEKLFF,few,TRBJ1-4,15,.,TRBV7-9
TGTGCCAGCAGCTCGGGGGGAATCTACGAGCAGTACTTC,CASSSGGIYEQYF,.,TRBJ2-7,13,TRBD2,TRBV5-5
TGTGCCAGCAGTGAATCTTCTTTGGGACAGGGAACAGATACGCAGTATTTT,CASSESSLGQGTDTQYF,.,TRBJ2-3,17,TRBD1,TRBV6-1
TGCGCCAGCAGCTTGGGCCCAGTAGTAGCGGGAAGGTACAATGAGCAGTTCTTC,CASSLGPVVAGRYNEQFF,.,TRBJ2-1,18,TRBD2,TRBV5-1
TGTGCCAGCAACATGGGAGGGAACAGGAACAATGAGCAGTTCTTC,CASNMGGNRNNEQFF,.,TRBJ2-1,15,TRBD2,TRBV27
TGTGCCAGCTCACCACCCGGTGCGAATAGCAATCAGCCCCAGCATTTT,CASSPPGANSNQPQHF,.,TRBJ1-5,16,.,TRBV18
TGTGCCTGGGGGAAAATGGACTGGAACACCGGGGAGCTGTTTTTT,CAWGKMDWNTGELFF,.,TRBJ2-2,15,.,TRBV30
TGCGCCAGCAGCCAAGATCGCGGGGACAGGAATGAAAAACTGTTTTTT,CASSQDRGDRNEKLFF,.,TRBJ1-4,16,TRBD1,TRBV4-1
TGTGCCAGCAGTGAAGCAGCGGGAGGATACACCGGGGAGCTGTTTTTT,CASSEAAGGYTGELFF,.,TRBJ2-2,16,TRBD2,TRBV2
TGTGCCAGCAGCAGCGGGACAGGGACCTACGAGCAGTACTTC,CASSSGTGTYEQYF,.,TRBJ2-7,14,TRBD1,TRBV5-8
TGTGCCAGCACCCAAAATGGGGGACAGGGCCCCCGCGAGCAGTACTTC,CASTQNGGQGPREQYF,many,TRBJ2-7,16,TRBD1,TRBV28
TGTGCCAGCAGCGGGAGCACAGATACGCAGTATTTT,CASSGSTDTQYF,.,TRBJ2-3,12,.,TRBV28
TGTGCCAGCAGCGCCCTCCCCGACAGTCTGAGAGTGCAGTTCTTC,CASSALPDSLRVQFF,.,TRBJ2-1,15,.,TRBV9
TGCGCCAGCAGCCAAACACCCACCTTGGGGCACGAGCAGTACTTC,CASSQTPTLGHEQYF,.,TRBJ2-7,15,.,TRBV4-1
TGTGCCAGCAGCTTAGACCCTCAGGTCACCGGGGAGCTGTTTTTT,CASSLDPQVTGELFF,few,TRBJ2-2,15,.,TRBV7-2
TGTGCCAGCAGCTTAGCAGTTGGGGGCGCCGGTGGCTACACCTTC,CASSLAVGGAGGYTF,.,TRBJ1-2,15,.,TRBV7-6
TGTGCCAGCAGCAAAGACGAGGAGACCAAGCGACCCTACGAGCAGTACTTC,CASSKDEETKRPYEQYF,once,TRBJ2-7,17,.,TRBV21-1
TGTGCCAGTATAGGTTGGGGCGGGGAGAACACCGGGGAGCTGTTTTTT,CASIGWGGENTGELFF,.,TRBJ2-2,16,.,TRBV19
TGTGCCAGCAGTTTATGGCACGGAAACACCATATATTTT,CASSLWHGNTIYF,.,TRBJ1-3,13,.,TRBV27
TGTGCCAGCGGGCTAGCGGGAGTTTACTACGAGCAGTACTTC,CASGLAGVYYEQYF,once,TRBJ2-7,14,TRBD2,TRBV28
TGTGCCAGCAGCAAAACGGAGCGGGACCAAGAGACCCAGTACTTC,CASSKTERDQETQYF,.,TRBJ2-5,15,.,TRBV21-1
TGTGCCAGCAGTTTAGAGAGAGGCTGGGAGACCCAGTACTTC,CASSLERGWETQYF,.,TRBJ2-5,14,.,TRBV27
TGTGCCATCAGTGGGCAGGAGGACACTGAAGCTTTCTTT,CAISGQEDTEAFF,.,TRBJ1-1,13,.,TRBV10-3
TGTTCCAGCAGCACAAACTCCTACGAGCAGTACTTC,CSSSTNSYEQYF,once,TRBJ2-7,12,.,TRBV7-9
TGTGCCAGCAGGCGTCAACAGAGCAACACCGGGGAGCTGTTTTTT,CASRRQQSNTGELFF,.,TRBJ2-2,15,.,TRBV28
TGCGCCAGCAGCTCCCGGGACTCTCGCACAGATACGCAGTATTTT,CASSSRDSRTDTQYF,.,TRBJ2-3,15,.,TRBV5-1
TGCAGCGTTCCGGGAGGGGGGGCGAGCACAGATACGCAGTATTTT,CSVPGGGASTDTQYF,.,TRBJ2-3,15,TRBD2,TRBV29-1
TGTGCCACCAGCAGAGTTGGACAGGGGGGTTCACCCCTCCACTTT,CATSRVGQGGSPLHF,.,TRBJ1-6,15,TRBD1,TRBV15
TGTGCCAGCAGCCAAGATGCGAGCGGAACTTGGAGAAGCTCCTACGAGCAGTACTTC,CASSQDASGTWRSSYEQYF,.,TRBJ2-7,19,.,TRBV4-2
TGTGCCAGCAGGGTTTTCGAGGGATACGAGCAGTACTTC,CASRVFEGYEQYF,few,TRBJ2-7,13,.,TRBV7-3
TGCGCCAGCAGCTACCCGGGACTAGCATATGAGCAGTTCTTC,CASSYPGLAYEQFF,.,TRBJ2-1,14,TRBD2,TRBV4-1
TGCGCCAGCAGCGAGACTTCTAGCGGGTATAGCACAGATACGCAGTATTTT,CASSETSSGYSTDTQYF,.,TRBJ2-3,17,TRBD2,TRBV5-1
TGTGCCAGCAGCCGGGTTTCTAGCACAGATATGCAGTATTTT,CASSRVSSTDMQYF,.,TRBJ2-3,14,.,TRBV5-4
TGTGCCAGCAAGGGACTAGCGGGAGTCAGCGGGGAGCTGTTTTTT,CASKGLAGVSGELFF,.,TRBJ2-2,15,TRBD2,TRBV6-1
TGTGCCTGGAGCCAGCTTCAACCGGGTACGCAGTATTTT,CAWSQLQPGTQYF,.,TRBJ2-3,13,.,TRBV30
TGTGCCAGCAGTTATGGACAGGGGGCCGACGAGCAGTACTTC,CASSYGQGADEQYF,.,TRBJ2-7,14,TRBD1,TRBV6-5
TGTGCCAGCAGTTTTCAGGGCTTGAACACTGAAGCTTTCTTT,CASSFQGLNTEAFF,.,TRBJ1-1,14,.,TRBV28